These T cell receptor beta chains were read from a single sample in a study of neurological immune-mediated disorders. TCRdb passed the 5' RACE reads through MiXCR, listing each CDR3 protein once. Among more than 75,000 distinct CDR3 sequences listed, approximately 5% were seen once. The sequenced material came from PBMCs. These TCRs come from a woman aged 25 to 45 with multiple sclerosis. Both conserved end residues are part of each CDR3. Each record gives: V gene, J gene, D gene, clone size, CDR3 protein, CDR3 DNA. D genes are given only for firm matches. The size entry is marked missing in some rows and otherwise reads once, few, many or a size class.

>TRBV20-1|TRBJ2-7|-|many
CSARGRLDYEQYF
TGCAGTGCTAGAGGCAGACTAGACTACGAGCAGTACTTC
>TRBV5-6|TRBJ1-2|-|many
CASSALRVAYGYTF
TGTGCCAGCAGCGCCTTGAGGGTTGCCTATGGCTACACCTTC
>TRBV27|TRBJ1-1|-|-
CASSSDWGAAGEAFF
TGTGCCAGCAGTTCGGACTGGGGTGCGGCTGGTGAAGCTTTCTTT
>TRBV20-1|TRBJ2-5|-|many
CSAAGAQETQYF
TGCAGTGCTGCAGGGGCCCAAGAGACCCAGTACTTC
>TRBV5-1|TRBJ2-5|TRBD2|many
CASSPSGGAGSETQYF
TGCGCCAGCAGCCCGTCGGGGGGAGCGGGGTCAGAGACCCAGTACTTC
>TRBV3-1|TRBJ2-5|TRBD1|-
CASSHGNTGDQETQYF
TGTGCCAGCAGCCACGGGAACACAGGGGACCAAGAGACCCAGTACTTC
>TRBV5-1|TRBJ2-5|-|many
CASSLGVAEETQYF
TGCGCCAGCAGCTTAGGAGTGGCAGAAGAGACCCAGTACTTC
>TRBV2|TRBJ1-3|TRBD1|-
CASSATGATGNTIYF
TGTGCCAGCAGTGCTACAGGGGCTACGGGAAACACCATATATTTT
>TRBV27|TRBJ1-4|-|-
CASSPGWSEKLFF
TGTGCCAGCAGCCCAGGGTGGAGTGAAAAACTGTTTTTT
>TRBV27|TRBJ2-3|TRBD2|many
CASSFPAGGDTQYF
TGTGCCAGCAGTTTCCCAGCGGGGGGAGATACGCAGTATTTT
>TRBV20-1|TRBJ1-1|TRBD1|many
CSARSGGLDTEAFF
TGCAGTGCTAGATCAGGGGGCTTGGACACTGAAGCTTTCTTT
>TRBV12-3/TRBV12-4|TRBJ1-5|-|many
CASRQGAQPQHF
TGTGCCAGCAGGCAGGGAGCCCAGCCCCAGCATTTT
>TRBV3-1|TRBJ2-7|-|many
CASSPGHEQYF
TGTGCCAGCAGCCCGGGGCACGAGCAGTACTTC
>TRBV12-3/TRBV12-4|TRBJ2-7|TRBD2|many
CASSPTSASYEQYF
TGTGCCAGCAGTCCTACTAGCGCCTCCTACGAGCAGTACTTC
>TRBV20-1|TRBJ2-3|TRBD2|few
CSAQSGGDTDTQYF
TGCAGTGCGCAAAGCGGGGGCGACACAGATACGCAGTATTTT
>TRBV7-9|TRBJ1-3|-|many
CASNFRSSNTIYF
TGTGCCAGCAACTTTCGTAGTAGTAACACCATATATTTT
>TRBV20-1|TRBJ2-1|-|medium-sized
CSAGTPYNEQFF
TGCAGTGCTGGGACGCCCTACAATGAGCAGTTCTTC
>TRBV5-1|TRBJ2-5|TRBD2|-
CASRELAGVETQYF
TGCGCCAGCCGCGAACTAGCGGGGGTTGAGACCCAGTACTTC
>TRBV20-1|TRBJ2-1|TRBD1|many
CSARRQGWNTRNNEQFF
TGCAGTGCTAGACGACAGGGATGGAACACCCGTAACAATGAGCAGTTCTTC
>TRBV5-1|TRBJ2-5|TRBD2|-
CASSSSTSGASRSQYF
TGCGCCAGCAGCTCCTCGACTAGCGGGGCCTCAAGAAGCCAGTACTTC
>TRBV20-1|TRBJ2-1|-|-
CSASMRSYNEQFF
TGCAGTGCTAGTATGCGGAGCTACAATGAGCAGTTCTTC
>TRBV2|TRBJ1-5|-|-
CASSELQGNSNQPQHF
TGTGCCAGCAGTGAACTGCAGGGGAACTCCAATCAGCCCCAGCATTTT
>TRBV3-1|TRBJ2-1|-|many
CASSWVADPEQFF
TGTGCCAGCAGCTGGGTAGCGGACCCCGAGCAGTTCTTC
>TRBV12-3/TRBV12-4|TRBJ2-5|-|many
CASSFRQGRETQYF
TGTGCCAGCAGTTTCCGGCAGGGAAGGGAGACCCAGTACTTC
>TRBV5-1|TRBJ2-1|TRBD2|-
CASSLVAGRGYNEQFF
TGCGCCAGCAGCTTGGTCGCCGGGAGGGGCTACAATGAGCAGTTCTTC